Listed here are 14 T cell receptor beta chains from one sample, sequenced in a study of cytomegalovirus exposure and HLA in healthy donors. Primers: 60 Vbeta forward and 13 Jbeta reverse. Method: immunoSEQ multiplex PCR; TCRdb's copy keeps in-frame clones and lacks some. The sample lists over 85,000 clones; 77% were seen once. Sequenced input: PBMCs. These receptors were collected from a female donor in good health and CMV-seronegative.

The genes are TRBV6-5 and TRBJ1-4; D unresolved. The V and J ends lost 2 bases and 2 bases respectively, with 9 bases between them. The length of the CDR3 is 15 residues. Germline CDR1 reads MNHEY; CDR2 reads SVGAGI. CDR3 DNA sequence: TGTGCCAGCAGTTACGCACGAGGGACTAATGAAAAACTGTTTTTT. This encodes CASSYARGTNEKLFF.

V is TRBV9 and J is TRBJ2-7; D call uncertain. This CDR3 has 15 amino acids. V was pared by 3 bases and J by 2 bases, with 15 bases between. Germline V gene data show CDR1 as SGDLS and CDR2 as YYNGEE. The CDR3 loop reads CASSGGAGSPYEQYF. The CDR3, as DNA: TGTGCCAGCAGCGGCGGCGCTGGCAGTCCCTACGAGCAGTACTTC.

This chain connects TRBV7-2 to TRBJ1-2; D gene uncertain. The CDR3 extends over 10 amino acids. Germline V gene lookup returns CDR1 SGHTA and CDR2 FQGNSA. V lost 5 bases, J lost 10 bases, and 8 bases lay in between. CDR3 coding DNA: TGTGCCAGCAGCGGTCGAGTCTACACCTTC. This gives the protein CASSGRVYTF.

CDR3 bases: TGTGCCAGCAGTTCGGACAGGGGGATCTCTGGAAACACCATATATTTT. This gives the protein CASSSDRGISGNTIYF. J is TRBJ1-3 and V is TRBV6-5; TRBD1 matches at 10 bases. The trim removed 4 bases at V and 0 bases at J, leaving 3 bases unmatched. The length of the CDR3 is 16 residues. The V gene's germline CDR1 is MNHEY and CDR2 SVGAGI.

This clone was seen only once. This sample includes further DNA sequences coding for the same CDR3. V usage is TRBV7-2 and J usage is TRBJ2-7; D might be TRBD1 (6 bases). In germline, CDR1 is SGHTA, CDR2 FQGNSA. V was trimmed by 1 base and J by 4 bases, leaving 8 bases between them. The CDR3 length is 13 residues. The CDR3 region has the DNA TGTGCCAGCAGCTTAGAGCAGGGGTACGAGCAGTACTTC. Protein sequence: CASSLEQGYEQYF.

The J gene is TRBJ2-1, the V gene TRBV27; 9 bases agree with TRBD1. After removal of 6 bases from V and 3 bases from J, the junction contained 6 bases not matched to a gene. The germline gives CDR1 MNHEY, CDR2 SMNVEV (reference sequence). The CDR3 length is 15 residues. CDR3 coding DNA: TGTGCCAGCAGATACCGGGACAGGGACTACAATGAGCAGTTCTTC. It yields the protein CASRYRDRDYNEQFF.

This sequence joins TRBV9 and TRBJ2-1; D unresolved. Germline assignment: CDR1 SGDLS and CDR2 YYNGEE. Trimming pared 5 bases from V and 1 base from J, leaving 4 bases between. There are 12 residues in the CDR3. This CDR3 is CASSNSYNEQFF. CDR3 nucleotides: TGTGCCAGCAGTAATTCCTACAATGAGCAGTTCTTC.

The table lists this clone with a count of one. V gene TRBV4-2 combines with J gene TRBJ2-2; TRBD2 aligns across 11 bases. The CDR3 totals 15 residues. Germline CDR1 reads LGHNA; CDR2 reads YNFKEQ. Trimming at V came to 5 bases and at J to 6 bases, leaving 5 bases not matched to a gene. The DNA for the CDR3 is TGTGCCAGCAGCTTGAGGGGACTAGCGGCCGGGGAGCTGTTTTTT. Its protein is CASSLRGLAAGELFF.

The chain couples TRBV7-9 to TRBJ1-6; 7 bases are a match to TRBD1. The J segment lost 14 bases and the V segment lost 5 bases, leaving 18 bases of the junction unmatched. In germline, CDR1 is SEHNR, CDR2 FQNEAQ (reference sequence). The CDR3 loop spans 16 amino acids. CDR3 bases: TGTGCCAGCAGCCCCACGGACAGGAAACCCCTTAGGGCCCTCCACTTT. This translates into CASSPTDRKPLRALHF.

This chain joins TRBV7-3 and TRBJ1-1; perhaps TRBD1 as D (5 bases). Germline CDR1 SGHTA, CDR2 FQGTGA. Trimming removed 6 bases at V and 4 bases at J, with 15 bases between. The CDR3 totals 14 residues. The CDR3 sequence: CASRPGTKSTEAFF. The CDR3, as DNA: TGTGCCAGCAGACCCGGGACTAAGAGCACTGAAGCTTTCTTT.

This rearrangement joins TRBV4-1 to TRBJ2-1; TRBD2 matches 9 bases. After removal of 2 bases from V and 3 bases from J, the junction contained 11 bases not matched to a gene. The CDR3 is 18 residues long. Germline values: CDR1 MGHRA, CDR2 YSYEKL. Here the CDR3 DNA reads TGCGCCAGCAGCCAAAGGCCTAGCGGGAATGTAGGCTACAATGAGCAGTTCTTC. It codes for CASSQRPSGNVGYNEQFF.

This clone has only a few counts. This chain links TRBV5-1 with TRBJ2-5; 8 positions match TRBD2. The CDR3 runs 17 residues. Germline V CDR1 and CDR2: SGHRS, YFSETQ. With 0 bases clipped from V and 5 bases from J, the junction kept 12 bases outside the gene matches. CDR3: CASSLGSRTSFFETQYF. Written as DNA, the CDR3 is TGCGCCAGCAGCTTGGGGTCCCGGACTAGCTTCTTTGAGACCCAGTACTTC.

V and J are TRBV7-6 and TRBJ1-3, with 10 bases matching TRBD1. With 0 bases clipped from V and 0 bases from J, the junction kept 5 bases outside the gene matches. Germline lookup yields CDR1 SGHVS and CDR2 FNYEAQ. The CDR3 extends over 18 amino acids. CDR3 coding DNA: TGTGCCAGCAGCTTAGCGTTGGGACAGGGGAGCTCTGGAAACACCATATATTTT. Amino acids: CASSLALGQGSSGNTIYF.

Worth noting for this clone: At one end, the junction sequence differs from germline, possibly due to a read error. The J gene is TRBJ1-1, the V gene TRBV7-9; D might be TRBD1 (5 bases). Germline loops: CDR1 SEHNR, CDR2 FQNEAQ (reference sequence). The CDR3 is 14 amino acids. The CDR3 DNA follows: TGTTCCAGCGTACCCCCAGGGTTGAACACTGAAGCTTTCTTT. It codes for CSSVPPGLNTEAFF.